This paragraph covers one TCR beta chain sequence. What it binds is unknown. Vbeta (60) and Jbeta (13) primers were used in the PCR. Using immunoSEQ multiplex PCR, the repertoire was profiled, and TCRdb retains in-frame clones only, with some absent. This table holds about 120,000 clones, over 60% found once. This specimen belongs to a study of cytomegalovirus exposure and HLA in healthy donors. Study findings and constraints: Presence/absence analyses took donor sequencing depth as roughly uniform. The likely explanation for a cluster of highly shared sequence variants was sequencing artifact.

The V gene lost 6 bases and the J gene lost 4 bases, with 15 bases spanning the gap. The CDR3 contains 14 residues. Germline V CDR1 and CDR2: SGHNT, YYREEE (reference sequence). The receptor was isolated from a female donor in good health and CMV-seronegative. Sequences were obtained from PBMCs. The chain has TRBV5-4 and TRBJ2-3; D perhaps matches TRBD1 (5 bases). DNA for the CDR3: TGTGCCAGCACCGTGGACACGCATGCAGATACGCAGTATTTT. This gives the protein CASTVDTHADTQYF.